Each of the 29 T cell receptor beta chains below was sequenced from the same sample in a study of control samples from healthy donors and cancer patients. Measured with immunoSEQ multiplex PCR; TCRdb has only the in-frame clones, and not every one. In the table there are some 100,000 clones, around 90% of which are singletons. The sample taken for sequencing was blood. The receptors originated from a human donor in good health. The donor label of this sample is uncertain.

The chain couples TRBV6-4 to TRBJ2-3; tentative D call: TRBD1 (6 bases). Germline V gene lookup returns CDR1 MRHNA and CDR2 SNTAGT. Trimming removed 6 bases from V and 2 bases from J, with 12 bases in between. The CDR3 sequence is 14 residues long. The CDR3 protein is CASRGQPYTDTQYF. The DNA of the CDR3 is TGTGCCAGCAGGGGACAACCTTACACAGATACGCAGTATTTT.

In this sample, this clone turned up a few times. The genes are TRBV2 and TRBJ1-4; D uncertain. CDR1 SNHLY and CDR2 FYNNEI come from the germline V gene. The length of the CDR3 is 15 residues. V was clipped by 2 bases and J by 0 bases, with 7 bases between them. CDR3 amino acids: CASSETPATNEKLFF. CDR3 nucleotide sequence: TGTGCCAGCAGTGAAACCCCAGCAACTAATGAAAAACTGTTTTTT.

The gene calls are TRBV28 and TRBJ1-4; maybe TRBD1 (5 bases). Germline CDR1 MDHEN, CDR2 SYDVKM. This CDR3 comprises 16 residues. The V end lost 5 bases, the J end lost 8 bases, and 21 bases lay between the germline ends. The CDR3 nucleotides read TGTGCCAGCAGTCCCACGCGGGCAGGGCTGATCGAAAAACTGTTTTTT. This translates into CASSPTRAGLIEKLFF. Looking up the rest from reference TRBV28 and TRBJ1-4 gives the full variable domain: DVKVTQSSRYLVKRTGEKVFLECVQDMDHENMFWYRQDPGLGLRLIYFSYDVKMKEKGDIPEGYSVSREKKERFSLILESASTNQTSMYLCASSPTRAGLIEKLFFGSGTQLSVL.

Notes on this clone: This same CDR3 is encoded by further DNA sequences in the sample. The chain joins TRBV11-3 to TRBJ1-1; D is possibly TRBD1 (5 bases). CDR1 is SGHNT, CDR2 YENEEA, per germline. V was clipped by 3 bases and J by 1 base, with 6 bases between them. The length of the CDR3 is 13 residues. CDR3: CASSLGGNTEAFF. CDR3 nucleotides: TGTGCCAGCAGCTTGGGGGGGAACACTGAAGCTTTCTTT.

The chain uses TRBV3-1 (or the pseudogene TRBV3-2) and TRBJ2-5; no definite D call. V gave up 0 bases and J gave up 5 bases, with 10 bases separating them. The CDR3 runs 14 residues. CDR1 and CDR2 from the germline V gene are LGHDT and YNNKEL (reference sequence). CDR3 sequence: CASSQDRLEETQYF. The DNA of the CDR3 is TGTGCCAGCAGCCAAGATCGACTGGAGGAGACCCAGTACTTC.

The chain combines TRBV9 with TRBJ1-3; D unclear. The CDR3 consists of 14 residues. Trimming took 3 bases from V and 4 from J, leaving 11 bases between them. Germline lookup yields CDR1 SGDLS and CDR2 YYNGEE. Written as DNA, the CDR3 is TGTGCCAGCAGCGCAGACTTGCCAGGAAACACCATATATTTT. Translating gives CASSADLPGNTIYF. Based on the CDR3 plus reference TRBV9 and TRBJ1-3, the full variable domain is DSGVTQTPKHLITATGQRVTLRCSPRSGDLSVYWYQQSLDQGLQFLIQYYNGEERAKGNILERFSAQQFPDLHSELNLSSLELGDSALYFCASSADLPGNTIYFGEGSWLTVV.

The chain recombines TRBV19 with TRBJ2-5; the D call may be TRBD1 or TRBD2 (5 bases each). Trimming cost V 3 bases and J 2 bases, with 13 bases left between them. The CDR3 totals 15 residues. Germline assignment: CDR1 LNHDA and CDR2 SQIVND (reference sequence). The CDR3 region is CASSIPGRGQETQYF. DNA of the CDR3: TGTGCCAGTAGTATCCCGGGACGAGGACAAGAGACCCAGTACTTC.

The gene calls are TRBV15 and TRBJ1-1, with 11 bases lining up with TRBD1. Germline loops: CDR1 LNHNV, CDR2 YYDKDF (reference sequence). The V segment lost 0 bases and the J segment 3 bases; nucleotides outside the gene matches: 3. This CDR3 has 16 amino acids. Here the CDR3 DNA reads TGTGCCACCAGCAGAGATCGGACAGGGGGCTACACTGAAGCTTTCTTT. It translates to CATSRDRTGGYTEAFF. Full variable domain (remainder filled in from reference TRBV15 and TRBJ1-1): DAMVIQNPRYQVTQFGKPVTLSCSQTLNHNVMYWYQQKSSQAPKLLFHYYDKDFNNEADTPDNFQSRRPNTSFCFLDIRSPGLGDTAMYLCATSRDRTGGYTEAFFGQGTRLTVV.

On this clone: The same CDR3 also results from other DNA sequences found in this sample. The genes are TRBV19 and TRBJ1-5; D is uncertain. Looked up from germline, CDR1 is LNHDA and CDR2 is SQIVND (reference sequence). The CDR3 covers 13 residues. Trimming cost V 1 base and J 6 bases, with 7 bases left between them. The CDR3 reads CASSIGGGQPQHF. CDR3 coding DNA: TGTGCCAGTAGTATAGGGGGAGGTCAGCCCCAGCATTTT.

This clone showed up just a few times. This chain's CDR3 is CASSLVAGSPLHF. The DNA for the CDR3 is TGTGCCAGCAGCTTAGTAGCGGGTTCACCCCTCCACTTT. The chain has TRBV13 and TRBJ1-6; D not certain. V lost 1 base and J lost 9, with 7 bases in between. Germline values: CDR1 PRHDT, CDR2 FYEKMQ (reference sequence). This CDR3 is 13 amino acids long.

This sequence joins TRBV19 and TRBJ1-5; D is unclear. V lost 5 bases to trimming and J lost 4 bases, with 6 bases between them. The CDR3 has 12 amino acids. Germline CDR1 LNHDA, CDR2 SQIVND (reference sequence). The chain's CDR3 is CASSFLNQPQHF. The CDR3, as DNA: TGTGCCAGTAGTTTCCTAAATCAGCCCCAGCATTTT.

V gene TRBV6-5 combines with J gene TRBJ2-7; a possible D gene is TRBD2 (6 bases). Trimming stripped 5 bases from V and 3 bases from J, with 14 bases between. Germline values: CDR1 MNHEY, CDR2 SVGAGI. The CDR3 sequence is 14 residues long. The CDR3 coding sequence is TGTGCCAGCAGTCACCATTTGGGGGGCTACGAGCAGTACGTC. It is translated as CASSHHLGGYEQYV.

The chain links TRBV5-1 to TRBJ2-6; D not certain. From germline, CDR1 is SGHRS and CDR2 YFSETQ. Trimming cost V 4 bases and J 4 bases, with 6 bases left between them. The CDR3 contains 13 residues. The CDR3, as DNA: TGCGCCAGCAGCGATCAGGGGGCCAACGTCCTGACTTTC. Translation gives CASSDQGANVLTF.

The chain uses TRBV7-6 and TRBJ2-5; D call uncertain. The CDR3 length is 11 residues. Germline V gene sequence: CDR1 SGHVS, CDR2 FNYEAQ. Trimming left V 3 bases short and J 2 bases short, with 1 base between. In DNA, the CDR3 is TGTGCCAGCAGCTTTCAAGAGACCCAGTACTTC. It translates to CASSFQETQYF.

The gene calls are TRBV27 and TRBJ2-7, with TRBD2 as a possible D gene (7 bases). CDR3 length: 15 amino acids. V lost 4 bases and J 4 bases, leaving 17 bases between the germline ends. CDR1 and CDR2 from the germline V gene are MNHEY and SMNVEV (reference sequence). The CDR3 sequence: CASSSKGGGVYEQYF. The CDR3 region has the DNA TGTGCCAGCAGTTCAAAGGGGGGGGGAGTTTACGAGCAGTACTTC.

The chain's CDR3 is CASSLAGYRGDPRSYNEQFF. DNA of the CDR3: TGTGCCAGCAGCTTGGCAGGTTATAGGGGGGACCCCCGGTCCTACAATGAGCAGTTCTTC. This sequence joins TRBV5-4 and TRBJ2-1, with D perhaps being TRBD1 or TRBD2 (6 bases each). Germline V gene data show CDR1 as SGHNT and CDR2 as YYREEE (reference sequence). The V gene lost 0 bases and the J gene lost 1 base, with 23 bases spanning the gap. The CDR3 loop spans 20 amino acids.

This rearrangement joins TRBV24-1 to TRBJ2-1, with no clear D. This CDR3 is 14 amino acids long. Germline V lookup: CDR1 KGHDR, CDR2 SFDVKD. The germline V and J ends were trimmed by 5 bases and 0 bases, with 7 bases remaining between them. The CDR3 DNA reads as TGTGCCACCAGTGGCTCGCCCTCCTACAATGAGCAGTTCTTC. Amino acids: CATSGSPSYNEQFF.

This chain joins TRBV7-6 and TRBJ1-3; 9 positions match TRBD1. CDR1 SGHVS and CDR2 FNYEAQ come from the germline V gene. This CDR3 spans 20 amino acids. V dropped 0 bases and J dropped 0; count of bases not matched to a gene: 12. The CDR3 DNA is TGTGCCAGCAGCTTAGCCCGGGACAGGGAGTTCCTTCCCTCTGGAAACACCATATATTTT. This encodes CASSLARDREFLPSGNTIYF.

The J gene is TRBJ1-1, the V gene TRBV10-3; D gene ambiguous. Germline CDR1 and CDR2: ENHRY and SYGVKD. V was pared by 2 bases and J by 2 bases, with 15 bases between. The CDR3 loop spans 16 amino acids. The CDR3 DNA reads as TGTGCCATCAGTGAGGAGACTCTTAAGCTTAACACTGAAGCTTTCTTT. Protein product: CAISEETLKLNTEAFF.

Comments on this clone: Other DNA sequences in this sample translate to the same CDR3. The chain uses TRBV6-5 and TRBJ1-2; 8 bases map to TRBD1. The CDR3 loop spans 13 amino acids. CDR1 and CDR2 (germline): MNHEY, SVGAGI. J gave up 3 bases and V 7 bases, and 4 bases lay outside the gene matches. In DNA form, the CDR3 reads TGTGCCAGCACCGGACAGGGCTACTATGGCTACACCTTC. Amino acids: CASTGQGYYGYTF.

The rearrangement links TRBV19 to TRBJ2-6; no definite D call. Trimming pared 8 bases from V and 2 bases from J, leaving 16 bases between. The CDR3 covers 16 residues. Germline CDR1 and CDR2: LNHDA and SQIVND (reference sequence). CDR3 sequence (DNA): TGTGCCAGTTCCTGGGGAAGGAGAACTGGGGCCAACGTCCTGACTTTC. Protein product: CASSWGRRTGANVLTF. The full variable domain, its missing parts supplied by reference TRBV19 and TRBJ2-6, is DGGITQSPKYLFRKEGQNVTLSCEQNLNHDAMYWYRQDPGQGLRLIYYSQIVNDFQKGDIAEGYSVSREKKESFPLTVTSAQKNPTAFYLCASSWGRRTGANVLTFGAGSRLTVL.

The V and J genes are TRBV6-6 and TRBJ1-5; D is uncertain. The CDR3 covers 14 residues. In germline, CDR1 is MNHNY, CDR2 SVGAGI (reference sequence). Trimming pared 6 bases from V and 1 base from J, leaving 10 bases between. CDR3: CASSRGESNQPQHF. The CDR3 DNA follows: TGTGCCAGCAGCCGCGGTGAGAGCAATCAGCCCCAGCATTTT.

The V gene is TRBV3-1 (or the pseudogene TRBV3-2), the J gene TRBJ1-3, with D hard to call. Trimming stripped 2 bases from V and 8 bases from J, with 13 bases between. CDR1 and CDR2 (germline): LGHDT, YNNKEL (reference sequence). This CDR3 spans 14 amino acids. CDR3 DNA: TGTGCCAGCAGCCAAACGTCAGGAGGGTACACCATATATTTT. This translates into CASSQTSGGYTIYF.

The chain recombines TRBV21-1 with TRBJ2-7. TRBV21-1 is designated a pseudogene. The CDR3 extends over 12 amino acids. CDR3 in DNA: TGTGCCAGCAGCATAGGACGAGGCGAGCAGTACTTC. This sequence encodes CASSIGRGEQYF.

This chain joins TRBV6-1 and TRBJ1-6; D not certain. CDR3 length: 15 residues. CDR1 and CDR2 from the germline V gene are MNHNS and SASEGT. Between the trimmed V and J ends, which lost 1 base and 6 bases, there was a span of 10 bases. CDR3: CASSEGAGGNSPLHF. DNA of the CDR3: TGTGCCAGCAGTGAAGGGGCAGGTGGTAATTCACCCCTCCACTTT.

The chain joins TRBV29-1 to TRBJ1-2; D remains ambiguous. The V gene lost 0 bases and the J gene lost 1 base, with 6 bases spanning the gap. CDR1 is SQVTM, CDR2 ANQGSEA, per germline. CDR3 length equals 13 residues. In DNA, the CDR3 is TGCAGCGTTGAAGAGGCGGGTAACTATGGCTACACCTTC. This codes for CSVEEAGNYGYTF.

The chain couples TRBV4-3 to TRBJ1-6, with D hard to call. The length of the CDR3 is 17 residues. Germline V gene data show CDR1 as LGHNA and CDR2 as YSLEER. V was cut by 0 bases and J by 5 bases, with 14 bases left in between. CDR3 in amino acids: CASSQEKGSRNNSPLHF. CDR3 coding DNA: TGCGCCAGCAGCCAAGAAAAAGGGTCTCGTAATAATTCACCCCTCCACTTT.

V gene TRBV5-1 combines with J gene TRBJ2-1; 8 positions match TRBD1. CDR1 is SGHRS, CDR2 YFSETQ, per germline. This CDR3 contains 15 residues. V was clipped by 4 bases and J by 4 bases; unmatched bases: 7. CDR3 sequence (DNA): TGCGCCAGCAGCAAAGGACAGGGCGGTTACAATGAGCAGTTCTTC. Protein sequence: CASSKGQGGYNEQFF.

The V and J genes are TRBV6-5 and TRBJ2-1; D call uncertain. The CDR3 covers 13 residues. Germline V gene sequence: CDR1 MNHEY, CDR2 SVGAGI. With 7 bases removed from V and 4 bases from J, the gap between germline ends came to 11 bases. The CDR3 loop is CASTISEYNEQFF. For the CDR3, the DNA is TGTGCCAGCACCATAAGCGAGTACAATGAGCAGTTCTTC.